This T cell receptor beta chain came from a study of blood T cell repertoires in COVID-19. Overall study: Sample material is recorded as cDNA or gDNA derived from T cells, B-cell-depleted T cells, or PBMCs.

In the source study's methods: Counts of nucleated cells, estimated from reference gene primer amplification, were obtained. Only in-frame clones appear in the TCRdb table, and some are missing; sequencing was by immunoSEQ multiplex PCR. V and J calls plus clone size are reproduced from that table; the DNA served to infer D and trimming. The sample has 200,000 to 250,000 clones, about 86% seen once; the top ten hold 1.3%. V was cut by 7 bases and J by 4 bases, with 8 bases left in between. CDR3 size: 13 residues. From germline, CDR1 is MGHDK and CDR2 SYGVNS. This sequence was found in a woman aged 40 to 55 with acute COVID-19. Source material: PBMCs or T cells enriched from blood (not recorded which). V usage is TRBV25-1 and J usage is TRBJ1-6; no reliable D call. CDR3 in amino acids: CASTWAYNSPLHF. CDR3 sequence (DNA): TGTGCCAGCACATGGGCGTATAATTCACCCCTCCACTTT. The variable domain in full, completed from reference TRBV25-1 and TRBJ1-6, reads EADIYQTPRYLVIGTGKKITLECSQTMGHDKMYWYQQDPGMELHLIHYSYGVNSTEKGDLSSESTVSRIRTEHFPLTLESARPSHTSQYLCASTWAYNSPLHFGNGTRLTVT.